What follows are 31 T cell receptor beta chains derived from one specimen sequenced in a study of OX40 agonist ivuxolimab in advanced cancers. Method: immunoSEQ multiplex PCR; TCRdb's copy keeps in-frame clones and lacks some. The table records over 45,000 clones, 93% of them present only once. Sequenced here: CD4+ or CD8+ T cells sorted from blood, sampled in a trial of the OX40 agonist ivuxolimab. Receptors were obtained from an adult with an advanced solid tumor such as melanoma, head and neck, liver or kidney cancer.

The chain recombines TRBV28 with TRBJ2-2; D is possibly TRBD1 or TRBD2 (5 bases each). This CDR3 contains 15 residues. Per germline, CDR1 MDHEN and CDR2 SYDVKM. V dropped 3 bases and J dropped 1 base, with 9 bases sitting between them. The CDR3 coding sequence is TGTGCCAGCAGTTTCTTGGGACGGAACACCGGGGAGCTGTTTTTT. Translating gives CASSFLGRNTGELFF.

The chain couples TRBV5-4 to TRBJ2-1; TRBD2 agrees at 8 bases. The CDR3 runs to 13 residues. J gave up 4 bases and V 5 bases, and 2 bases lay outside the gene matches. Germline lookup yields CDR1 SGHNT and CDR2 YYREEE (reference sequence). The CDR3 coding sequence is TGTGCCAGCAGAACTAGCGGTTACAATGAGCAGTTCTTC. It specifies CASRTSGYNEQFF.

J is TRBJ2-1 and V is TRBV29-1; D not resolved. Trimming cost V 0 bases and J 7 bases, with 13 bases left between them. The germline gives CDR1 SQVTM, CDR2 ANQGSEA. The CDR3 length is 14 residues. CDR3 coding DNA: TGCAGCGTTGAAGATCCGGCCTCCATAAATGAGCAGTTCTTC. Protein sequence: CSVEDPASINEQFF.

The chain combines TRBV4-3 with TRBJ2-7; 9 nucleotides align to TRBD2. Per the germline V gene, CDR1 is LGHNA and CDR2 is YSLEER. The CDR3 contains 15 residues. V was pared by 1 base and J by 3 bases, with 4 bases of the junction left unmatched. The CDR3 sequence is CASSQGSGSRYEQYF. DNA for the CDR3: TGCGCCAGCAGCCAAGGTAGCGGGAGCCGCTACGAGCAGTACTTC.

This clone was picked up one time. The chain couples TRBV27 to TRBJ2-1; D not resolved. Germline assignment: CDR1 MNHEY and CDR2 SMNVEV (reference sequence). The germline V and J ends were trimmed by 3 bases and 0 bases, with 0 bases remaining between them. This CDR3 region has 12 residues. The CDR3 spells CASSFSYNEQFF. For the CDR3, the DNA is TGTGCCAGCAGTTTCTCCTACAATGAGCAGTTCTTC.

This sequence joins TRBV10-2 and TRBJ2-7; the D gene is possibly TRBD1 (6 bases). The CDR3 runs to 15 residues. With 3 bases removed from V and 0 bases from J, the gap between germline ends came to 12 bases. Germline values: CDR1 WSHSY, CDR2 SAAADI. In DNA, the CDR3 is TGCGCCAGCAGTGAAAGACAGGTTAACTCCTACGAGCAGTACTTC. Its protein product is CASSERQVNSYEQYF.

V gene TRBV7-7 combines with J gene TRBJ2-5; maybe TRBD1 (6 bases). Germline CDR1 is SSHAT and CDR2 is FNYEAQ (reference sequence). The CDR3 spans 13 residues. Trimming removed 2 bases from V and 5 bases from J, with 9 bases in between. DNA of the CDR3: TGTGCCAGCAGCTTATACAGGGATGAGACCCAGTACTTC. Its translation is CASSLYRDETQYF. The entire variable domain, with the rest obtained from reference TRBV7-7 and TRBJ2-5, is as follows: GAGVSQSPRYKVTKRGQDVTLRCDPISSHATLYWYQQALGQGPEFLTYFNYEAQPDKSGLPSDRFSAERPEGSISTLTIQRTEQRDSAMYRCASSLYRDETQYFGPGTRLLVL.

The chain joins TRBV7-8 to TRBJ2-1, with 9 bases fitting TRBD2. Unmatched junction bases numbered 9, after V lost 5 bases and J lost 10 bases. The CDR3 spans 14 residues. Germline CDR1 and CDR2: SGHVS and FQNEAQ. In DNA, the CDR3 is TGTGCCAGCAGCCCAATAGCGGGAGATTTCGAGCAGTTCTTC. Protein sequence: CASSPIAGDFEQFF.

The chain uses TRBV28 and TRBJ1-3; maybe TRBD1 (6 bases). Trimming removed 5 bases from V and 0 bases from J, with 23 bases in between. CDR3 length: 19 residues. In germline, CDR1 is MDHEN, CDR2 SYDVKM. The CDR3 nucleotides are TGTGCCAGCAGTCAGCTGGGGCGAATCAGGGGCCTCTCTGGAAACACCATATATTTT. This gives the protein CASSQLGRIRGLSGNTIYF.

For this clone: Other DNA sequences in the same sample also yield this CDR3. The chain links TRBV9 to TRBJ2-3; unclear D gene. Deletions cut 0 bases from V and 0 bases from J, with 2 bases between. The CDR3 is made up of 13 amino acids. Per germline, CDR1 SGDLS and CDR2 YYNGEE. Here the CDR3 DNA reads TGTGCCAGCAGCGTAGGGAGCACAGATACGCAGTATTTT. As protein: CASSVGSTDTQYF.

The chain couples TRBV6-5 to TRBJ2-1, with TRBD1 identical over 10 bases. V trimming: 4 bases; J trimming: 9 bases; junction bases outside the gene matches: 6. Looked up from germline, CDR1 is MNHEY and CDR2 is SVGAGI. The CDR3 sequence is 14 residues long. The CDR3, as DNA: TGTGCCAGCAGTTCAGGACAGGGGGTGGCTGAGCAGTTCTTC. Protein sequence: CASSSGQGVAEQFF.

The genes are TRBV4-1 and TRBJ2-1; maybe TRBD2 (6 bases). V was shortened by 4 bases and J by 7 bases, with 20 bases between the two germline ends. The CDR3 covers 16 residues. Germline CDR1 MGHRA, CDR2 YSYEKL. The CDR3 region has the DNA TGCGCCAGCAGCCGGTTGCAGGGACTCTCTTTAAATGAGCAGTTCTTC. It yields the protein CASSRLQGLSLNEQFF.

The rearrangement links TRBV7-8 to TRBJ2-2; 7 bases match TRBD1. Germline loops: CDR1 SGHVS, CDR2 FQNEAQ. Trimming cost V 3 bases and J 1 base; bases outside gene matches: 8. CDR3 length: 17 amino acids. DNA for the CDR3: TGTGCCAGCAGCTTCTGGCCAGACAGGGAGAACACCGGGGAGCTGTTTTTT. Translation gives CASSFWPDRENTGELFF.

This chain links TRBV9 with TRBJ2-7; perhaps D is TRBD1 or TRBD2 (5 bases each). The CDR3 consists of 14 residues. Trimming stripped 3 bases from V and 5 bases from J, with 15 bases between. The germline gives CDR1 SGDLS, CDR2 YYNGEE. CDR3 loop: CASSAWGSSDEQYF. In DNA form, the CDR3 reads TGTGCCAGCAGCGCCTGGGGGAGTAGCGACGAGCAGTACTTC.

The CDR3 sequence: CASSPGQGNYNEQFF. The CDR3 DNA follows: TGTGCCAGTAGTCCGGGCCAGGGGAATTACAATGAGCAGTTCTTC. The chain combines TRBV19 with TRBJ2-1; D is possibly TRBD1 (6 bases). Looked up from germline, CDR1 is LNHDA and CDR2 is SQIVND (reference sequence). The CDR3 has 15 amino acids. The germline V and J ends were trimmed by 5 bases and 4 bases, with 15 bases remaining between them.

The chain is built from TRBV28 and TRBJ1-4; D unclear. Trimming left V 5 bases short and J 2 bases short, with 9 bases between. CDR3 size: 14 residues. Per germline, CDR1 MDHEN and CDR2 SYDVKM. CDR3 DNA sequence: TGTGCCAGCAGTCCCGCTAGCACTAATGAAAAACTGTTTTTT. As protein: CASSPASTNEKLFF. The variable domain in full, with the rest retrieved from reference TRBV28 and TRBJ1-4, is DVKVTQSSRYLVKRTGEKVFLECVQDMDHENMFWYRQDPGLGLRLIYFSYDVKMKEKGDIPEGYSVSREKKERFSLILESASTNQTSMYLCASSPASTNEKLFFGSGTQLSVL.

The chain couples TRBV28 to TRBJ2-4; D call uncertain. The germline gives CDR1 MDHEN, CDR2 SYDVKM. CDR3 size: 18 residues. Trimming cost V 4 bases and J 2 bases, with 21 bases left between them. The CDR3 loop is CASSYFVLRAETKNIQYF. The CDR3 DNA follows: TGTGCCAGCAGTTATTTTGTGTTAAGGGCCGAAACCAAAAACATTCAGTACTTC.

This chain connects TRBV4-1 to TRBJ2-1, with TRBD2 matching 14 bases. The V segment lost 2 bases and the J segment 6 bases; nucleotides outside the gene matches: 6. This CDR3 is 17 amino acids long. Germline V gene data show CDR1 as MGHRA and CDR2 as YSYEKL. CDR3 DNA sequence: TGCGCCAGCAGCCAACCGACTAGCGGGAGGGCCGTCAATGAGCAGTTCTTC. This codes for CASSQPTSGRAVNEQFF.

This rearrangement joins TRBV7-9 to TRBJ1-2; TRBD1 agrees at 8 bases. Germline CDR1 and CDR2: SEHNR and FQNEAQ (reference sequence). This CDR3 spans 14 amino acids. V trimming: 5 bases; J trimming: 8 bases; junction bases outside the gene matches: 10. The CDR3 sequence is CASSPGQGVVGYTF. CDR3 DNA: TGTGCCAGCAGCCCCGGACAGGGAGTAGTCGGCTACACCTTC.

V is TRBV7-8 and J is TRBJ2-1; either TRBD1 or TRBD2 may supply D (5 bases each). This CDR3 spans 13 amino acids. Per germline, CDR1 SGHVS and CDR2 FQNEAQ. V was clipped by 2 bases and J by 6 bases, with 8 bases between them. The CDR3 DNA reads TGTGCCAGCAGCTTACCGGGGCGCAATGAGCAGTTCTTC. Residues: CASSLPGRNEQFF.

The chain combines TRBV29-1 with TRBJ2-1; a weak D match, TRBD1 (6 bases). V was pared by 3 bases and J by 9 bases, with 21 bases between. There are 15 residues in the CDR3. Germline V gene lookup returns CDR1 SQVTM and CDR2 ANQGSEA. The CDR3 spells CSVEGGTKGVSEQFF. As DNA, the CDR3 is TGCAGCGTTGAGGGTGGAACTAAGGGGGTAAGTGAGCAGTTCTTC.

The V gene is TRBV9, the J gene TRBJ2-1, with D tentatively TRBD2 (6 bases). The length of the CDR3 is 14 residues. The ends were cut back, 3 bases at V and 2 bases at J, with 9 bases in the middle. CDR1 SGDLS and CDR2 YYNGEE come from the germline V gene. CDR3 nucleotides: TGTGCCAGCAGCGATAGCGGAGCCTACAATGAGCAGTTCTTC. It translates to CASSDSGAYNEQFF.

Only one count was recorded for this clone. The sample has other DNA sequences that encode this CDR3 too. The chain combines TRBV5-6 with TRBJ2-7, with 15 bases identical to TRBD2. CDR3 length: 17 amino acids. From germline, CDR1 is SGHDT and CDR2 YYEEEE. The V and J ends lost 4 bases and 2 bases, in that order; junction bases with no gene match: 7. The CDR3 sequence: CASSPPGLAGGPYEQYF. In nucleotides, the CDR3 is TGTGCCAGCAGCCCGCCGGGACTAGCGGGAGGACCCTACGAGCAGTACTTC. The whole variable domain, filled in from reference TRBV5-6 and TRBJ2-7, reads DAGVTQSPTHLIKTRGQQVTLRCSPKSGHDTVSWYQQALGQGPQFIFQYYEEEERQRGNFPDRFSGHQFPNYSSELNVNALLLGDSALYLCASSPPGLAGGPYEQYFGPGTRLTVT.

The chain combines TRBV4-1 with TRBJ2-7; no definite D call. The CDR3 contains 14 residues. V lost 0 bases and J 3 bases, leaving 9 bases between the germline ends. Germline V gene lookup returns CDR1 MGHRA and CDR2 YSYEKL. CDR3 sequence reads: CASSQEAAGYEQYF. CDR3 nucleotide sequence: TGCGCCAGCAGCCAAGAGGCAGCAGGCTACGAGCAGTACTTC.

This rearrangement joins TRBV4-3 to TRBJ2-7; 14 bases are a match to TRBD2. The CDR3 runs 15 residues. V trimming: 2 bases; J trimming: 7 bases; junction bases outside the gene matches: 4. CDR1 is LGHNA, CDR2 YSLEER, per germline. CDR3 sequence reads: CASSQRLAGGEEQYF. In nucleotides, the CDR3 is TGCGCCAGCAGCCAAAGACTAGCGGGAGGGGAAGAGCAGTACTTC.

V gene TRBV9 combines with J gene TRBJ2-1, with D perhaps matching TRBD1 (7 bases). Trimming shortened V by 5 bases and J by 0 bases, and 36 bases separated the two germline ends. Germline loops: CDR1 SGDLS, CDR2 YYNGEE. The CDR3 totals 23 residues. The CDR3 DNA reads as TGTGCCAGCAGAATCAGGGGGGTCTTTGTGGGAGACTTCGATTTCAGCTCCTACAATGAGCAGTTCTTC. This encodes CASRIRGVFVGDFDFSSYNEQFF.

The V and J genes are TRBV7-2 and TRBJ2-2; D is unresolved. Between the trimmed V and J ends, which lost 7 bases and 3 bases, there was a span of 15 bases. The CDR3 has 15 amino acids. Per the germline V gene, CDR1 is SGHTA and CDR2 is FQGNSA. CDR3 residues: CASTLPGIDTGELFF. The CDR3 DNA reads as TGTGCCAGCACTTTACCCGGCATAGACACCGGGGAGCTGTTTTTT.

The sample holds one count of this clone. V and J are TRBV15 and TRBJ2-1; TRBD2 aligns across 11 bases. The germline gives CDR1 LNHNV, CDR2 YYDKDF (reference sequence). Trimming cost V 1 base and J 3 bases; bases outside gene matches: 5. This CDR3 is built from 17 residues. The CDR3 bases are TGTGCCACCAGCAGAGGCCGCGGACTAGCGGGCTACAATGAGCAGTTCTTC. Its protein is CATSRGRGLAGYNEQFF.

The rearrangement joins TRBV7-3 to TRBJ2-7, with D possibly being TRBD1 (6 bases). Germline V gene sequence: CDR1 SGHTA, CDR2 FQGTGA. CDR3 length: 15 residues. Trimming pared 2 bases from V and 2 bases from J, leaving 13 bases between. In nucleotides, the CDR3 is TGTGCCAGCAGCTTAGAAGGGGGACGCACCTACGAGCAGTACTTC. Its protein product is CASSLEGGRTYEQYF. Based on the CDR3 plus reference TRBV7-3 and TRBJ2-7, the full variable domain is GAGVSQTPSNKVTEKGKYVELRCDPISGHTALYWYRQSLGQGPEFLIYFQGTGAADDSGLPNDRFFAVRPEGSVSTLKIQRTERGDSAVYLCASSLEGGRTYEQYFGPGTRLTVT.

This chain links TRBV9 with TRBJ2-2; TRBD2 matches 12 bases. V shed 0 bases, J shed 6 bases, and the junction held 6 bases outside the gene matches. The CDR3 runs to 17 residues. Looked up from germline, CDR1 is SGDLS and CDR2 is YYNGEE. The CDR3 spells CASSVAKLAGGPGELFF. CDR3 bases: TGTGCCAGCAGCGTAGCGAAACTAGCGGGAGGCCCCGGGGAGCTGTTTTTT.

The chain has TRBV25-1 and TRBJ1-4, with TRBD1 matching 10 bases. From germline, CDR1 is MGHDK and CDR2 SYGVNS. This CDR3 contains 14 residues. V lost 5 bases to trimming and J lost 8 bases; unmatched junction nucleotides: 5. As DNA, the CDR3 is TGTGCCAGCAGTAGACAGGGGGCTTGGGAAAAACTGTTTTTT. Amino acid sequence: CASSRQGAWEKLFF.